This record concerns one T cell receptor beta chain sequence. Other nucleotide sequences from this sample produce the same CDR3. The protocol was immunoSEQ multiplex PCR, while the TCRdb copy is restricted to in-frame clones and leaves out a portion. This sample carries approximately 2,000,000 clones, 85% to 95% of them seen once, and the ten largest clones take more than 1.5%. The data stem from a study of shared clonotypes between healthy human individuals. Naive CD8 cells comprised CD45RO-negative, CCR7-positively selected cells, excluding terminally differentiated effector memory CD45RA+ cells. Sequencing was done on a sample of naive CD8+ T cells from PBMCs. The TCR was taken from a man between 18 and 35 years old in good health. Some clones in this sample may be carry-over from other donors' samples.

CDR3: CASSFTGGSYNEQFF. The CDR3 DNA reads as TGCGCCAGCAGCTTTACGGGGGGGTCCTACAATGAGCAGTTCTTC. This sequence joins TRBV5-1 and TRBJ2-1, with TRBD2 matching 8 bases. This CDR3 has 15 residues. Germline-derived CDR1 and CDR2 are SGHRS and YFSETQ. The J segment lost 1 base and the V segment lost 2 bases, leaving 2 bases of the junction unmatched.